These 16 T cell receptor beta chains originate from one sample sequenced in a study of identical twins. TCRdb recomputed calls from the 5' RACE reads with MiXCR, one row per CDR3 protein. The profile shows approximately 280,000 distinct CDR3 sequences, about 8.3% of them singletons. The same data also went into a second study, on yellow fever vaccine responses in identical twins.

The specimen was memory (CD45RO+) T cells sorted from blood. These TCRs come from a woman aged 18-29 years in good health.

The V and J genes are TRBV18 and TRBJ2-7; perhaps TRBD1 as D (7 bases). With 3 bases removed from V and 2 bases from J, the gap between germline ends came to 20 bases. The CDR3 is 17 residues long. Per germline, CDR1 KGHSH and CDR2 LQKENI. The CDR3 DNA reads as TGTGCCAGCTCACCGATCGGTGGAGGGACAGTTGCCTACGAGCAGTACTTC. Translated: CASSPIGGGTVAYEQYF.

In its sample, this clonotype was seen many times. The chain uses TRBV5-1 and TRBJ1-2; TRBD1 aligns across 7 bases. Germline V lookup: CDR1 SGHRS, CDR2 YFSETQ. The CDR3 extends over 16 amino acids. Trimming removed 0 bases from V and 1 base from J; junction bases left unmatched: 6. CDR3 DNA sequence: TGCGCCAGCAGCTTGGCCGGGACAGCGAATAACTATGGCTACACCTTC. This sequence encodes CASSLAGTANNYGYTF.

This clonotype occurred a few times. The chain has TRBV18 and TRBJ2-1, with D possibly being TRBD2 (5 bases). This CDR3 contains 15 residues. V dropped 5 bases and J dropped 4 bases, with 15 bases sitting between them. CDR1 and CDR2 from the germline V gene are KGHSH and LQKENI. CDR3 sequence reads: CASSSLEAEYNEQFF. CDR3 DNA sequence: TGTGCCAGCTCATCCCTGGAGGCAGAATACAATGAGCAGTTCTTC.

The chain has TRBV6-5 and TRBJ2-1, with D unclear. Trimming left V 1 base short and J 7 bases short, with 20 bases between. The CDR3 contains 17 residues. Germline V lookup: CDR1 MNHEY, CDR2 SVGAGI. CDR3 nucleotide sequence: TGTGCCAGCAGTTACTTCGAATTTGTTTCATTCTTAAATGAGCAGTTCTTC. Its protein product is CASSYFEFVSFLNEQFF.

The chain links TRBV28 to TRBJ1-1; 7 bases are a match to TRBD1. Germline V lookup: CDR1 MDHEN, CDR2 SYDVKM. V dropped 6 bases and J dropped 10; count of bases not matched to a gene: 14. This CDR3 has 14 amino acids. The CDR3 region has the DNA TGTGCCAGCAGGCTACTACAGGGGACCCTAGGAGCTTTCTTT. It encodes CASRLLQGTLGAFF.

The rearrangement uses TRBV20-1 and TRBJ1-5, with TRBD1 matching 8 bases. The germline gives CDR1 DFQATT, CDR2 SNEGSKA (reference sequence). V lost 3 bases to trimming and J lost 6 bases; unmatched junction nucleotides: 4. The CDR3 runs to 13 residues. CDR3 protein: CSASLDRAQPQHF. CDR3 nucleotides: TGCAGTGCTAGTTTGGACAGGGCTCAGCCCCAGCATTTT.

As to this clonotype: One base away lies a much larger clone, so this may be a sequencing read error. The chain carries TRBV12-3 or TRBV12-4 and TRBJ1-1, with a possible D match to TRBD1 (6 bases). Trimming left V 8 bases short and J 0 bases short, with 10 bases between. The CDR3 extends over 13 amino acids. The chain's CDR3 is CASCRGLNTEAFF. As DNA, the CDR3 is TGTGCCAGCTGCAGGGGTCTGAACACTGAAGCTTTCTTT.

This clonotype came up a few times. V and J are TRBV29-1 and TRBJ2-1; TRBD1 agrees at 7 bases. Germline V gene sequence: CDR1 SQVTM, CDR2 ANQGSEA. The CDR3 has 14 residues. The V and J ends lost 7 bases and 4 bases, in that order; junction bases with no gene match: 10. The DNA for the CDR3 is TGCAGCGCCGTGACAGGGACGACATACAATGAGCAGTTCTTC. Residues: CSAVTGTTYNEQFF.

The table lists this clonotype with a few counts. The chain has TRBV5-1 and TRBJ1-1, with TRBD1 as a possible D gene (6 bases). The germline gives CDR1 SGHRS, CDR2 YFSETQ. The CDR3 contains 15 residues. Trimming stripped 4 bases from V and 5 bases from J, with 18 bases between. In nucleotides, the CDR3 is TGCGCCAGCAGCCCGATTGGGGGGGCGAGGACTGAAGCTTTCTTT. Residues: CASSPIGGARTEAFF.

This clonotype was seen ten or more times. The chain links TRBV20-1 to TRBJ2-5, with 10 bases lining up with TRBD1. The germline V gene has CDR1 DFQATT and CDR2 SNEGSKA (reference sequence). The CDR3 is made up of 15 amino acids. Unmatched junction bases numbered 6, after V lost 1 base and J lost 4 bases. Written as DNA, the CDR3 is TGCAGTGCTAGAGTCCTGGACAGGGGGGGAGAGACCCAGTACTTC. It translates to CSARVLDRGGETQYF.

This clonotype has ten or more counts. The gene calls are TRBV24-1 and TRBJ2-6; the D call may be TRBD1 or TRBD2 (6 bases each). Trimming took off 4 bases at V and 9 bases at J, with 15 bases between the two ends. The CDR3 is 15 residues long. Germline V gene data show CDR1 as KGHDR and CDR2 as SFDVKD. CDR3 in amino acids: CATSDRLQGGNVLTF. CDR3 sequence (DNA): TGTGCCACCAGTGACCGACTACAGGGAGGCAACGTCCTGACTTTC.

This clonotype was observed a handful of times. V usage is TRBV5-1 and J usage is TRBJ1-4, with a weak D call TRBD1 (5 bases). The CDR3 length is 12 residues. Germline V CDR1 and CDR2: SGHRS, YFSETQ. V lost 2 bases and J lost 8, with 7 bases in between. CDR3 loop: CASSFQGEKLFF. CDR3 sequence (DNA): TGCGCCAGCAGCTTTCAGGGAGAAAAACTGTTTTTT.

This clonotype was recorded at least ten times. The chain has TRBV11-2 and TRBJ2-7; TRBD1 is a possible D gene (6 bases). The V end was cut by 1 base, the J end by 4 bases, with 11 bases between. The CDR3 sequence is 14 residues long. The germline gives CDR1 SGHAT, CDR2 FQNNGV. The CDR3, as DNA: TGTGCCAGCAGCTTAGCGGGACATACATACGAGCAGTACGTC. This translates into CASSLAGHTYEQYV.

This clonotype occurred a few times. The chain employs TRBV24-1 and TRBJ2-5, with 13 nucleotides matching TRBD2. The CDR3 has 18 amino acids. CDR1 and CDR2 from the germline V gene are KGHDR and SFDVKD. Losses at the gene ends were 2 bases for V and 7 bases for J; bases not matched to a gene: 12. The CDR3 here is CATSDSRTSGRGEVTQYF. CDR3 nucleotides: TGTGCCACCAGTGATTCTCGGACTAGCGGGAGAGGGGAAGTGACCCAGTACTTC.

In this sample, this clonotype turned up many times. The V and J genes are TRBV6-1 and TRBJ2-3, with D maybe TRBD1 (5 bases). This CDR3 comprises 17 residues. The V gene lost 6 bases and the J gene lost 0 bases, with 19 bases spanning the gap. CDR1 is MNHNS, CDR2 SASEGT, per germline. The CDR3, as DNA: TGTGCCAGCAGCACTCAAGGGGTAGTCTGGAGCACAGATACGCAGTATTTT. It yields the protein CASSTQGVVWSTDTQYF.

The chain links TRBV11-1 to TRBJ2-1, with unresolved D. From germline, CDR1 is SGHAT and CDR2 FQDESV (reference sequence). The CDR3 loop spans 19 amino acids. Trimming removed 1 base from V and 0 bases from J, with 19 bases in between. CDR3 DNA sequence: TGTGCCAGCAGCTTAGGGGCGTTCACAGTACGAGGCTCCTACAATGAGCAGTTCTTC. This gives the protein CASSLGAFTVRGSYNEQFF.